This T cell receptor (beta chain) was retrieved from a study of vaccination and CD4 T cells after COVID-19 (dated 2022 in TCRdb). A note on the overall study: SARS-CoV-2 positivity had been established in the convalescent patients by nasal swab PCR, and mild disease was recorded in roughly ten of these patients and severe disease in one. Post-vaccine blood samples were collected a median of approximately 77 days after the second vaccine dose, ranging from roughly 12 to 241 days. In approximately ten COVID-19 convalescent patients and a handful of infection-naive healthy vaccine recipients, the spike-specific CD4+ TCR repertoire before mRNA vaccination was compared with the repertoire after mRNA vaccination. Post-COVID blood samples were collected from convalescent patients a median of approximately 93 days after diagnosis, with a range of about 35 to 161 days. Overlapping spike peptide pools from SARS-CoV-2 and from the common cold coronaviruses HCoV-NL63, HCoV-OC43 and HCoV-229E were used as culture stimuli. In the convalescent cohort there were six males and four females, among whom were two Hispanic individuals, seven Caucasians, two Asians and one multiracial person. In control cultures, a CEFX viral epitope pool was used as positive control, an HIV-1 Nef peptide pool was used as negative control, or no peptide was added. Each participant got two doses of either the Pfizer-BioNTech BNT162b2 vaccine (n=8) or the Moderna mRNA-1273 vaccine (n=2). Findings and caveats that apply to the study as a whole: Nearly all vaccine-specific clones in convalescent patients (304 of 307) were mono-reactive for SARS-CoV-2 spike rather than cross-reactive with common cold coronaviruses. In convalescent patients, a median around 86% of post-vaccine SARS-CoV-2-reactive clones were detected only after vaccination, suggesting vaccine-specific priming. The median count of SARS-CoV-2-reactive clonotypes went up from around 23 after infection to 30 to 40 after vaccination, although the change was not significant. The number of convalescent patients in the study was relatively small, and the study did not examine early timepoints following natural infection.

V is reduced by 8 bases and J by 2 bases, leaving a spacing of 15 bases between them. The germline V gene (reference sequence) gives CDR1 as LNHDA and CDR2 as SQIVND. From cysteine to phenylalanine, the CDR3 is 14 amino acids long. Just the 42-base CDR3 DNA is kept, in frame starting at base 1. The meaning of the sample's treatment or condition label: roughly ten-day PBMC culture with coronavirus spike peptide pools or control peptides (ViraFEST assay). The ViraFEST assay was used in the study, in which antigen-specific T cells were expanded with peptide pools and expanded clonotypes were subsequently identified by TCR sequencing. The convalescent patients' positive SARS-CoV-2 PCR tests were from March to December 2020, which was before the Alpha, Beta and Delta variants emerged in the United States. Around 2 million PBMCs per well were cultured in IMDM with approximately 5% human AB serum and roughly 9.3 IU/ml IL-2, plus 10 ug/ml peptide pools. Half of the culture medium was replaced with fresh IL-2-containing medium on days 3 and 7. CD4+ T cells were isolated after 10 days of culture through negative selection using the EasySep CD4+ T cell isolation kit. Ficoll-Paque Plus gradient centrifugation was used to isolate PBMCs from whole blood, and the isolated PBMCs were then either used fresh or cryopreserved at -140C. Triplicate wells were generally used for each culture condition.

In regard to this clonotype: Its antigen is not yet known. There are no base qualities to consult, and no much larger clone falls within one base.

Receptor amplification or capture employed PCR. DNA from cultured CD4+ T cells was subjected to TCR sequencing with the Oncomine TCR Beta short-read assay at the Johns Hopkins FTIC core. The QIAamp micro DNA kit was used to extract genomic DNA from the cultured CD4+ T cells. The Oncomine TCR Beta libraries from cultured CD4+ T cells were pooled using unique dual indexes and then sequenced on an Illumina iSeq 100. Per the original workflow: Non-productive sequences were removed, and CDR3s that did not start with C, did not end with F or W, or were shorter than 7 amino acids were discarded. The MANAFEST web application identified antigen-specific clonotypes by comparing peptide-stimulated wells against reference wells and other culture wells. For a clone to be called positive, the clone needed an FDR below 0.05, an odds ratio above 5, and a productive frequency above 0.1% in at least two of three replicate wells. A clonotype was classed as cross-reactive if the clonotype showed significant expansion both in SARS-CoV-2 spike wells and in at least one common cold coronavirus spike condition. Levenshtein distances (stringdist) and unrooted phylogenetic trees (ape) in R version 3.6.1 were used to assess CDR3 homology. The raw public reads went through TCRdb reprocessing: fastp at Q25, MiXCR clone calling, in-frame beta chains kept. Each CDR3 protein appears once, grouped with its most common genes and DNA. Clone size and V and J calls follow TCRdb, not the original study. Within this sample are tens of thousands of distinct CDR3 sequences, with about 59% of them counted one time only. The ten largest make up around 5.9% of the sample.

Sequencing was carried out using CD4+ T cells from blood, cultured in vitro. The TCR was taken from a human donor who had recovered from COVID-19. The sequence joins TRBV19 to TRBJ1-1, with no confident D gene call. In nucleotides, the sequence is TGTGCCAGTTTGGACTCCCCCCTAAACACTGAAGCTTTCTTT. Protein translation: CASLDSPLNTEAFF.